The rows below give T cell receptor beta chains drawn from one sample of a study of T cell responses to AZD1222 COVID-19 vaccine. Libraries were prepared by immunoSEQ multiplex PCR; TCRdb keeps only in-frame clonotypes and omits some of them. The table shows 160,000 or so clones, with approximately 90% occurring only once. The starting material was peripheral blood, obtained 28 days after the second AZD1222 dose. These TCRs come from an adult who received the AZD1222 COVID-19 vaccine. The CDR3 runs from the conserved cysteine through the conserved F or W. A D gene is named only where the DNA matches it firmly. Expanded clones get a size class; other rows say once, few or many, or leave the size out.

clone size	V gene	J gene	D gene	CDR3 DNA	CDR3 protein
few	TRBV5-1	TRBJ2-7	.	TGCGCCAGCAGCTTGGCAAGCGGTCACTACGAGCAGTACTTC	CASSLASGHYEQYF
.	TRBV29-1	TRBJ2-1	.	TGCAGCGTTGAAATTTTTAACTACAATGAGCAGTTCTTC	CSVEIFNYNEQFF
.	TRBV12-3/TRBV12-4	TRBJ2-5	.	TGTGCCAGCAGTTTAGTAACGGAGACCCAGTACTTC	CASSLVTETQYF
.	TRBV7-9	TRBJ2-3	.	TGTGCCAGCAGCTTAGCCGGGGGAGATACGCAGTATTTT	CASSLAGGDTQYF
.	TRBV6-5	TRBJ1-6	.	TGTGCCAGTGACCGGGCAGGGACGAATAATTCACCCCTCCACTTT	CASDRAGTNNSPLHF
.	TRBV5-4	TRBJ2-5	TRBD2	TGTGCCAGCAGCAATTCTAGCGGGACTCTTATGGGGACCCAGTACTTC	CASSNSSGTLMGTQYF
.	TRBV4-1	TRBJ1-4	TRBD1	TGCGCCAGCAGCCAAGTATGGACAGGGGAGTGGAAACTGTTTTTT	CASSQVWTGEWKLFF
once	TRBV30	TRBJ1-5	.	TGTGCCTGGAGTTCATATAGCAATCAGCCCCAGCATTTT	CAWSSYSNQPQHF
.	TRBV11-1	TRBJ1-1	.	TGTGCCAGCAGCTCACGTTGGGGGGCGTCTATTGAAGCTTTCTTT	CASSSRWGASIEAFF
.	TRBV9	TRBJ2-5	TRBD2	TGTGCCAGCAGTCGAGGACTAGCGGGCCAAGAGACCCAGTACTTC	CASSRGLAGQETQYF
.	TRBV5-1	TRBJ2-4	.	TGCGCCAGCAGCGCGGGAACCAACATTCAGTACTTC	CASSAGTNIQYF
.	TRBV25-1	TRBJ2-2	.	TGTGCCAGCAGTGACTCCGGACGTGCCGGGGAGCTGTTTTTT	CASSDSGRAGELFF
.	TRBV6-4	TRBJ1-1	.	TGTGCCAGCAGTGTGATGGAGAACACTGAAGCTTTCTTT	CASSVMENTEAFF
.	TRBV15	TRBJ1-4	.	TGTGCCACCAGCAGAGATCGTCCGGGCATCGGGGAAAAACTGTTTTTT	CATSRDRPGIGEKLFF
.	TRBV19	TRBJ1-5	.	TGTGCCAGTAGTATAGATGATGTACTTGGGTCGGATCAGCCCCAGCATTTT	CASSIDDVLGSDQPQHF
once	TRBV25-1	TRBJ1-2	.	TGTGCCAGCAGTGTTACAGGGCTTAACTATGGCTACACCTTC	CASSVTGLNYGYTF
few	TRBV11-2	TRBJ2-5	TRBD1	TGTGCCAGCAGCCGGGACAGGGCGGAGACCCAGTACTTC	CASSRDRAETQYF